The T cell receptor (beta chain) described here comes from a study of response to subunit inactivated influenza vaccine. General study findings and limits: Only a handful of new T cells, the authors suggested, are recruited with each seasonal influenza vaccination.

The CDR3 consists of 15 residues. J lost 3 bases, V lost 0 bases, and 5 bases had no gene match. Germline CDR1 SGDLS, CDR2 YYNGEE. TCRdb reprocessed the RT-PCR reads via MiXCR and lists one record per CDR3 protein. The profile shows more than 400,000 distinct CDR3 sequences, 11% of them singletons. Remarks on this clonotype: The antigen is unknown.

Sequences were derived from PBMCs from blood, sampled roughly 47 days after vaccination. The TCR sequence derives from a man over 45 who received an inactivated influenza vaccine. The genes are TRBV9 and TRBJ2-7; TRBD2 matches at 8 bases. The CDR3 sequence: CASSVGAGDNYEQYF. The DNA for the CDR3 is TGTGCCAGCAGCGTAGGAGCGGGAGATAACTACGAGCAGTACTTC. Together with reference TRBV9 and TRBJ2-7, the CDR3 gives the full variable domain: DSGVTQTPKHLITATGQRVTLRCSPRSGDLSVYWYQQSLDQGLQFLIQYYNGEERAKGNILERFSAQQFPDLHSELNLSSLELGDSALYFCASSVGAGDNYEQYFGPGTRLTVT.